This TCR beta chain was captured in a study of brain T cells in children with intractable seizures. This clone was counted between two and nine times. The CDR3 has 14 residues. The germline CDR1 and CDR2 sequences are LNHDA and SQIVND (reference sequence). The V and J ends lost 5 bases and 7 bases, in that order; junction bases with no gene match: 6. Time point denoted: blood from clinic visit 5 months post-surgery; TSC patient then seizure free. Surgery cases with the highest brain T cell transcript signatures were chosen for sequencing. Produced via immunoSEQ multiplex PCR; TCRdb's table is partial and in-frame only. The sample consists of about 340,000 clones, roughly 92% of them appearing once.

The J gene is TRBJ1-5, the V gene TRBV19, with TRBD1 matching over 9 bases. The sample here was peripheral blood, taken roughly 5 months after surgery. The sequence derives from a boy in the first two years of life with tuberous sclerosis and intractable seizures. CDR3 DNA sequence: TGTGCCAGTAGTGTCACAGGGGGCGGGCAGCCCCAGCATTTT. As protein: CASSVTGGGQPQHF.